This T cell receptor (beta chain) was recorded in a study of tumor-infiltrating lymphocytes in primary liver carcinoma. Scientists recovered RNA and DNA together from around 20-30 mg of unsorted bulk tissue. Patients had chronic HBV infection and were treatment-naive. Sampling targeted five separate regions of each tumor, which included the tumor centre. Priming with a constant-region primer yielded TCR beta cDNA from about 540 ng total RNA. Employing slightly modified ARM-PCR, three nested multiplex PCR rounds were run, and these gave rise to the TCR beta libraries. PCR rounds one and two used TRBV1-TRBV30 forward primers with a C-beta reverse primer for 10 cycles each. TCRdb re-analysed the multiplex PCR reads in MiXCR, keeping a single row per CDR3 protein. The sample has some 51,000 distinct CDR3 sequences, 70% to 85% seen once. This CDR3 is built from 13 residues. Germline V gene lookup returns CDR1 SGHAT and CDR2 FQDESV (reference sequence).

Concerning this clonotype itself: Its antigen is not known. One junction end disagrees with the germline gene, perhaps due to a read error.

The study's findings and limits: Against blood, tumors held a significantly higher top-250-clone fraction (p = 0.039).

This chain joins TRBV11-1 and TRBJ2-1; D remains unclear. The specimen sequenced was liver tumor tissue from sampling region 3. Sample subset: tumor region T3, left-lateral pole. This TCR derives from a man aged 35 to 55 with primary liver carcinoma and hepatitis B virus infection. The CDR3 is CASSLGRANMQFF. The CDR3 bases are TGTGCCAGCAGCTTAGGCCGGGCAAATATGCAGTTCTTT.